The rows below give T cell receptor beta chains drawn from one sample of a study of shared clonotypes between healthy human individuals. The table came from immunoSEQ multiplex PCR; TCRdb's copy has only in-frame clones and leaves some out. The table has roughly 1,500,000 clones, 98% seen once; the top ten hold about 0.34%. Sequencing used naive CD4+ T cells sorted from blood. The receptors derive from a man aged 30 to 45 in good health. CDR3s include the opening cysteine and the closing phenylalanine or tryptophan. The D gene is left open where the match is weak. Clone size appears in some rows only: once, few, many, or a class for an expanded clone.

TRBV7-6,-,TRBJ1-2,-,CASSLVPGGVYGYTF,TGTGCCAGCAGCTTAGTGCCGGGAGGAGTCTATGGCTACACCTTC
TRBV6-1,TRBD1,TRBJ1-4,-,CASKRDRGSEKLFF,TGTGCCAGCAAGCGGGACAGGGGAAGTGAAAAACTGTTTTTT
TRBV5-4,TRBD2,TRBJ2-2,-,CASSSPASGRDTGELFF,TGTGCCAGCAGCTCCCCCGCTAGCGGGAGGGACACCGGGGAGCTGTTTTTT
TRBV2,-,TRBJ2-7,-,CASSASPYEQYF,TGTGCCAGCAGTGCGTCACCCTACGAGCAGTACTTC
TRBV29-1,TRBD2,TRBJ2-7,-,CSVVGLADRHQYF,TGCAGCGTTGTAGGTCTAGCGGACCGACACCAGTACTTC
TRBV9,-,TRBJ2-1,-,CASSALVLDAQFF,TGTGCCAGCAGCGCCCTCGTACTCGACGCGCAGTTCTTC
TRBV29-1,-,TRBJ2-7,-,CSVVEGLAYEQYF,TGCAGCGTTGTGGAGGGCCTGGCCTACGAGCAGTACTTC
TRBV7-6,TRBD2,TRBJ2-3,-,CASSLRGTSGSVEGTDTQYF,TGTGCCAGCAGCTTACGGGGGACTAGCGGGAGTGTGGAAGGCACAGATACGCAGTATTTT
TRBV5-1,TRBD1,TRBJ1-2,-,CASSFTVGQGPDGYTF,TGCGCCAGCAGCTTTACAGTGGGACAGGGACCGGATGGCTACACCTTC
TRBV19,TRBD2,TRBJ2-7,-,CASSGPGGTYEQYF,TGTGCCAGTAGTGGGCCCGGGGGGACCTACGAGCAGTACTTC
TRBV9,TRBD2,TRBJ2-7,-,CASSVGASGSSYEQYF,TGTGCCAGCAGCGTAGGAGCTAGCGGGAGTTCCTACGAGCAGTACTTC
TRBV27,-,TRBJ1-1,-,CASSEAGGGMNTEAFF,TGTGCCAGCAGTGAGGCGGGCGGCGGGATGAACACTGAAGCTTTCTTT
TRBV19,-,TRBJ1-2,once,CASSIRVRLYGYTF,TGTGCCAGTAGTATCCGGGTCCGACTTTATGGCTACACCTTC
TRBV7-6,-,TRBJ2-7,-,CASSLTTAYEQYF,TGTGCCAGCAGCTTAACGACAGCATACGAGCAGTACTTC
TRBV6-1,-,TRBJ1-1,-,CASSAVPGAMNTEAFF,TGTGCCAGCAGTGCTGTTCCAGGCGCAATGAACACTGAAGCTTTCTTT
TRBV15,-,TRBJ1-5,-,CATSIATALKGQPQHF,TGTGCCACCAGCATCGCGACAGCATTGAAAGGTCAGCCCCAGCATTTT
TRBV5-1,-,TRBJ1-2,-,CASSREGVDGYTF,TGCGCCAGCAGCAGAGAAGGGGTGGATGGCTACACCTTC
TRBV18,-,TRBJ2-3,-,CASSPPGSVRTDTQYF,TGTGCCAGCTCACCACCGGGTTCCGTTCGAACAGATACGCAGTATTTT
TRBV9,TRBD1,TRBJ2-7,-,CASSVTGGKYEQYF,TGTGCCAGCAGCGTGACAGGGGGCAAGTACGAGCAGTACTTC
TRBV10-3,-,TRBJ1-5,-,CAISERAGRYQPQHF,TGTGCCATCAGTGAGAGGGCAGGGAGATATCAGCCCCAGCATTTT
TRBV4-1,TRBD2,TRBJ2-3,-,CASSQVRTSGTTDTQYF,TGCGCCAGCAGCCAAGTCCGGACTAGCGGGACAACAGATACGCAGTATTTT
TRBV28,TRBD1,TRBJ1-1,-,CASKDRGTEAFF,TGTGCCAGCAAAGACAGGGGCACTGAAGCTTTCTTT
TRBV7-3,TRBD1,TRBJ2-7,-,CASSSRTGGSEQYF,TGTGCCAGCAGCTCCCGGACAGGGGGCAGCGAGCAGTACTTC
TRBV7-2,-,TRBJ1-1,-,CASSPPSGTGNTEAFF,TGTGCCAGCAGCCCCCCCTCCGGGACGGGGAACACTGAAGCTTTCTTT
TRBV19,TRBD2,TRBJ2-3,-,CASSVLAAITDTQYF,TGTGCCAGTAGTGTTCTAGCGGCCATCACAGATACGCAGTATTTT
TRBV5-4,TRBD1,TRBJ1-2,-,CASSTRRGSNYGYTF,TGTGCCAGCAGCACCCGCAGGGGGTCTAACTATGGCTACACCTTC
TRBV7-9,TRBD2,TRBJ2-7,-,CASTSAIKLAGVESYEQYF,TGTGCCAGCACTTCAGCAATAAAGCTAGCGGGAGTGGAATCCTACGAGCAGTACTTC
TRBV6-1,-,TRBJ2-5,once,CASQRREQETQYF,TGTGCCAGCCAAAGAAGGGAACAAGAGACCCAGTACTTC
TRBV9,TRBD2,TRBJ2-5,-,CASSTEAGTSIYF,TGTGCCAGCAGCACGGAGGCGGGGACTAGCATATACTTC
TRBV30,-,TRBJ1-3,-,CAWSQKGFDGNTIYF,TGTGCCTGGAGTCAAAAAGGGTTCGATGGAAACACCATATATTTT
TRBV7-9,-,TRBJ2-7,-,CASSLPGLTYEQYF,TGTGCCAGCAGCTTACCGGGACTTACCTACGAGCAGTACTTC
TRBV5-1,-,TRBJ2-1,-,CASNWNPAGTYNEQFF,TGCGCCAGCAACTGGAACCCGGCGGGGACCTACAATGAGCAGTTCTTC
TRBV18,TRBD2,TRBJ2-5,-,CASSPRLAGEETQYF,TGTGCCAGCTCACCACGCCTAGCGGGAGAAGAGACCCAGTACTTC
TRBV7-3,-,TRBJ2-1,few,CASSNNHNEQFF,TGTGCCAGCAGCAATAACCACAATGAGCAGTTCTTC
TRBV4-1,TRBD1,TRBJ2-7,-,CASSQAGTGGYEQYF,TGCGCCAGCAGCCAGGCCGGGACAGGGGGCTACGAGCAGTACTTC
TRBV6-5,-,TRBJ2-3,-,CASRHLDTQYF,TGTGCCAGCAGACACCTAGATACGCAGTATTTT
TRBV7-2,TRBD1,TRBJ1-2,-,CASSHATGRQGYGYTF,TGTGCCAGCAGCCACGCGACAGGGCGGCAAGGCTATGGCTACACCTTC
TRBV28,-,TRBJ1-5,once,CASSLRGQPQHF,TGTGCCAGCAGTTTAAGGGGACAGCCCCAGCATTTT
TRBV6-5,-,TRBJ2-5,-,CASRFQPEGETQYF,TGTGCCAGCAGATTTCAGCCCGAGGGGGAGACCCAGTACTTC
TRBV7-8,-,TRBJ2-7,-,CASSLAGVLYEQYF,TGTGCCAGCAGCTTAGCAGGGGTACTCTACGAGCAGTACTTC